The present T cell receptor beta chain was sequenced within a study of cytomegalovirus exposure and HLA in healthy donors. Looking at the study overall: Around 81% of roughly 400 genotyped donors fell in the Caucasian-associated ancestry cluster. Study-wide findings and caveats: Being productive about 87% or about 30% of the time was typical of most TCR beta V segments in an earlier analysis. Accurate prediction of most subjects' HLA-A and HLA-B alleles from TCR beta sequences was reported.

Amplification used 60 Vbeta primers and 13 Jbeta primers. Some clones are missing from TCRdb's copy, which holds only in-frame ones; the method was immunoSEQ multiplex PCR. The sample consists of around 130,000 clones, about 78% of them appearing once. This CDR3 spans 15 amino acids. Germline V CDR1 and CDR2: MNHEY, SMNVEV (reference sequence). The ends lost 5 bases at V and 2 bases at J; junction bases unmatched: 6. This clone was seen only a few times. Its antigen remains unknown. This TCR derives from a man aged 45-65 years in good health and CMV-seronegative. The sequenced material came from PBMCs. V usage is TRBV27 and J usage is TRBJ2-7, with 10 bases identical to TRBD1. CDR3 loop: CASSLRTGGTYEQYF. The DNA for the CDR3 is TGTGCCAGCAGTCTCCGGACAGGGGGGACCTACGAGCAGTACTTC.